This TCR beta chain originates from a study of blood T cell repertoires in COVID-19. Study background: Samples of COVID-19 (acute and convalescent) were obtained from the United States, Italy and Spain.

Seattle cases were enrolled at active infection and followed longitudinally. Clones were read by immunoSEQ multiplex PCR, and TCRdb kept only the in-frame ones, dropping some. The sample has about 390,000 clones, 87% seen once; the top ten hold about 2%. CDR1 SGHRS and CDR2 YFSETQ come from the germline V gene. Trimming at V came to 1 base and at J to 8 bases, leaving 18 bases not matched to a gene. The CDR3 is made up of 18 amino acids. The chain combines TRBV5-1 with TRBJ2-1, with TRBD2 identical over 7 bases. Sequenced material: peripheral blood. The TCR was taken from a woman aged 55-69 years with COVID-19, enrolled during active disease. The CDR3: CASSLRLSGLPVGDEQFF. CDR3 DNA sequence: TGCGCCAGCAGCTTGAGGTTATCGGGACTACCTGTTGGGGATGAGCAGTTCTTC. The full variable domain, with the rest looked up from reference TRBV5-1 and TRBJ2-1, is KAGVTQTPRYLIKTRGQQVTLSCSPISGHRSVSWYQQTPGQGLQFLFEYFSETQRNKGNFPGRFSGRQFSNSRSEMNVSTLELGDSALYLCASSLRLSGLPVGDEQFFGPGTRLTVL.